Listed here are 7 T cell receptor beta chains from one sample, sequenced in a study of blood T cell repertoires in COVID-19. Repertoires were generated with immunoSEQ multiplex PCR, while TCRdb's copy carries only in-frame clones and drops some. The table has approximately 270,000 clones, roughly 80% seen once. Material: peripheral blood. The receptors originated from a person aged 65 to 79 with COVID-19, enrolled during active disease.

V usage is TRBV24-1 and J usage is TRBJ2-1, with 10 bases lining up with TRBD2. This CDR3 contains 16 residues. V shed 4 bases, J shed 4 bases, and the junction held 6 bases outside the gene matches. CDR1 is KGHDR, CDR2 SFDVKD, per germline. The CDR3 coding sequence is TGTGCCACCAGTGACCGGAGCGGGGGGGCGTACAATGAGCAGTTCTTC. It codes for CATSDRSGGAYNEQFF.

This chain connects TRBV7-6 to TRBJ1-1; no clear D. This CDR3 is built from 13 residues. Germline assignment: CDR1 SGHVS and CDR2 FNYEAQ. Trimming stripped 6 bases from V and 5 bases from J, with 13 bases between. CDR3 loop: CASRTGSGTEAFF. DNA for the CDR3: TGTGCCAGCAGGACGGGGAGTGGGACTGAAGCTTTCTTT. Drawing the rest from reference TRBV7-6 and TRBJ1-1, the complete variable domain is GAGVSQSPRYKVTKRGQDVALRCDPISGHVSLYWYRQALGQGPEFLTYFNYEAQQDKSGLPNDRFSAERPEGSISTLTIQRTEQRDSAMYRCASRTGSGTEAFFGQGTRLTVV.

This clone was detected a few times. CDR3 in amino acids: CASSYFRFATNEKLFF. CDR3 DNA: TGTGCCAGCAGTTACTTCAGATTTGCAACTAATGAAAAACTGTTTTTT. The rearrangement links TRBV6-5 to TRBJ1-4, with D uncertain. Germline V gives CDR1 MNHEY, CDR2 SVGAGI. The CDR3 has 16 residues. Trimming took off 1 base at V and 0 bases at J, with 9 bases between the two ends.

The V and J genes are TRBV18 and TRBJ2-6; D is undetermined. V gave up 3 bases and J gave up 2 bases, with 11 bases separating them. The V gene's germline CDR1 is KGHSH and CDR2 LQKENI. This CDR3 is 16 amino acids long. This CDR3 reads CASSPQMATGANVLTF. The CDR3 DNA reads TGTGCCAGCTCACCCCAAATGGCAACTGGGGCCAACGTCCTGACTTTC.

V gene TRBV30 combines with J gene TRBJ1-2; 7 nucleotides agree with TRBD1. The length of the CDR3 is 13 residues. V trimming: 1 base; J trimming: 6 bases; junction bases outside the gene matches: 5. Germline CDR1 GTSNPN, CDR2 SVGIG (reference sequence). CDR3 bases: TGTGCCTGGAGTGAAGGAGGGGGCCATGGCTACACCTTC. Protein sequence: CAWSEGGGHGYTF.

The rearrangement uses TRBV3-1 (or the pseudogene TRBV3-2) and TRBJ2-5; D not resolved. With 1 base removed from V and 8 bases from J, the gap between germline ends came to 20 bases. Germline CDR1 reads LGHDT; CDR2 reads YNNKEL (reference sequence). The CDR3 runs 16 residues. The CDR3 DNA follows: TGTGCCAGCAGCCAAGGTCTCGCGGATGCAAGAGTTACCCAGTACTTC. Amino acids: CASSQGLADARVTQYF.

The rearrangement uses TRBV7-2 and TRBJ2-7; TRBD2 matches at 11 bases. The germline gives CDR1 SGHTA, CDR2 FQGNSA. Trimming cost V 5 bases and J 2 bases; bases outside gene matches: 8. The CDR3 loop spans 16 amino acids. The CDR3 sequence: CASSGVAGGLPYEQYF. The CDR3, as DNA: TGTGCCAGCAGCGGAGTAGCGGGAGGGCTTCCCTACGAGCAGTACTTC.